This T cell receptor beta chain was captured by sequencing in a study of blood T cell repertoires in COVID-19. Germline loops: CDR1 SGHRS, CDR2 YFSETQ. CDR3 length: 15 residues. V lost 2 bases and J lost 8; bases outside the gene matches: 6. What the recovered Cohort 3 donors had was two negative PCRs, clearance, or symptom resolution. TCRdb's copy holds only in-frame clones and misses some; the assay was immunoSEQ multiplex PCR. There are about 200,000 clones in the sample; 89% occur only once, and 6.5% to 9.5% lies in the top ten. This TCR derives from a woman between 18 and 30 years old who had recovered from COVID-19. This chain links TRBV5-1 with TRBJ2-4, with 11 bases matching TRBD1. Sequenced: PBMCs or T cells enriched from blood (not recorded which). The CDR3 DNA follows: TGCGCCAGCAGCTTTAGGACAGGGGGCGTTGACATTCAGTACTTC. It is translated as CASSFRTGGVDIQYF.